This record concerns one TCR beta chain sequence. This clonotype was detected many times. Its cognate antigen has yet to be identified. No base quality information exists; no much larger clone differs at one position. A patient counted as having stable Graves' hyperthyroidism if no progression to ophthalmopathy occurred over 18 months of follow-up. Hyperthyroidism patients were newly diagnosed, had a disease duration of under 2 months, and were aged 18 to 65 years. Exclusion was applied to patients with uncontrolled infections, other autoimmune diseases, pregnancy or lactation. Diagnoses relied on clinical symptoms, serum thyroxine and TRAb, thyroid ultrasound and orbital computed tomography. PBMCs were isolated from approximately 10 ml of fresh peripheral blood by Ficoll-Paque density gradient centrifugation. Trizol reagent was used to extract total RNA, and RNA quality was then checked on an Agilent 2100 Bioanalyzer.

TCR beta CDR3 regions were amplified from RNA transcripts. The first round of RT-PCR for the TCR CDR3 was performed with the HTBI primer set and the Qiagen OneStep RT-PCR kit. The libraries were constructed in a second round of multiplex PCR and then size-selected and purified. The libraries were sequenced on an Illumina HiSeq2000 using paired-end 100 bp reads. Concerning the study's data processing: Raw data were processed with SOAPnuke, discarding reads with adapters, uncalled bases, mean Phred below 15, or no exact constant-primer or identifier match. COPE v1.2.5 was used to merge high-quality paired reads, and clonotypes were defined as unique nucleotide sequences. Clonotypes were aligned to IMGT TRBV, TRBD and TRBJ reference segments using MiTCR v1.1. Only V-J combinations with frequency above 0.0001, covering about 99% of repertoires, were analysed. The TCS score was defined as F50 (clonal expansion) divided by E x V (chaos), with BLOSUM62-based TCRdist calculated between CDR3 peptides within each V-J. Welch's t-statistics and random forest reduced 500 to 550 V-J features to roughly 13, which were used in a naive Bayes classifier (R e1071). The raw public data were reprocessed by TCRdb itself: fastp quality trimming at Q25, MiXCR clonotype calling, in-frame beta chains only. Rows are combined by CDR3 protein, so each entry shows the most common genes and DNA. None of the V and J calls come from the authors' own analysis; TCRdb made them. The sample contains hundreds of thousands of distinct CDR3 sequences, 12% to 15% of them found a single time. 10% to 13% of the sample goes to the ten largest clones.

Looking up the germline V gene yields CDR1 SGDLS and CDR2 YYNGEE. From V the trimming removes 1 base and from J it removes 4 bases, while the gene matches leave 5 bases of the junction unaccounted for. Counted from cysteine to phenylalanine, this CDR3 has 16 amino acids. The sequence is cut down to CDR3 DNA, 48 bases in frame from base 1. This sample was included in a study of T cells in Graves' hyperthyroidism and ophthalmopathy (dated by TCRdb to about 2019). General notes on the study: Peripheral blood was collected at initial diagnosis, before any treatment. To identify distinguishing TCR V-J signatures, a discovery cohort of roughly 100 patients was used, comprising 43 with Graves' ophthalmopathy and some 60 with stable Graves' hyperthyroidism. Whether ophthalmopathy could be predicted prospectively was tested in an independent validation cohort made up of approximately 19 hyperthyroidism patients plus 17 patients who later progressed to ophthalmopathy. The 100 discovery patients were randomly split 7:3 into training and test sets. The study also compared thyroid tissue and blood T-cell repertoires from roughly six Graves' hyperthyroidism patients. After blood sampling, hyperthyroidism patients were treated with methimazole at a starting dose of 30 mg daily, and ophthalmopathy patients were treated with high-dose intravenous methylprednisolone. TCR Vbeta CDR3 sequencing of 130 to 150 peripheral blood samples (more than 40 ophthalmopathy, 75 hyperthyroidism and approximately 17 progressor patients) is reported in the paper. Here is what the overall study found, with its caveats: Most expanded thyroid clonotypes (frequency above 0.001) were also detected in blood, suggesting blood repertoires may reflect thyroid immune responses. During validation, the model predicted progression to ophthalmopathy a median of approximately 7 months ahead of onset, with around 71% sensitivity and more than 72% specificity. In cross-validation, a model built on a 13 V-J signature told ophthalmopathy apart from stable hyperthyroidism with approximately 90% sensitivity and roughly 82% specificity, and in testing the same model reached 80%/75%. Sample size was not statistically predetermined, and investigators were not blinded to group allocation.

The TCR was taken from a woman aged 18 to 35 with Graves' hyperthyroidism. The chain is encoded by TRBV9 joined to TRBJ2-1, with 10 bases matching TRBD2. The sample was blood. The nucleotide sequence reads TGTGCCAGCAGCGTATCCCGGACTAGCGGTTACAATGAGCAGTTCTTC. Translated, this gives CASSVSRTSGYNEQFF.